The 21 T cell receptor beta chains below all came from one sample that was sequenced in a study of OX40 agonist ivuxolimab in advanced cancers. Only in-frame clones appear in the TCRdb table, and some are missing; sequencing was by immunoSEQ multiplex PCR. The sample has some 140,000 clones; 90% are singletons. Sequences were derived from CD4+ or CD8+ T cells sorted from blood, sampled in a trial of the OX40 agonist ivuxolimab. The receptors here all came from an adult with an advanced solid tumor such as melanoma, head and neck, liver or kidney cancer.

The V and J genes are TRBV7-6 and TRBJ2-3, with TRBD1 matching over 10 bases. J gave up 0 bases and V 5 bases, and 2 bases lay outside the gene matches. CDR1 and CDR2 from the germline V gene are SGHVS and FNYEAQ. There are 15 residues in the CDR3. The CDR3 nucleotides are TGTGCCAGCAGCCCGGGACAGGGGAGCACAGATACGCAGTATTTT. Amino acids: CASSPGQGSTDTQYF.

In DNA, the CDR3 is TGTGCCAGCAGCTTACAGGGTAAAGAGACCCAGTACTTC. Encoded protein: CASSLQGKETQYF. The chain is built from TRBV5-4 and TRBJ2-5, with D perhaps TRBD1 (6 bases). Trimming removed 2 bases from V and 3 bases from J, with 8 bases in between. CDR3 size: 13 residues. Germline assignment: CDR1 SGHNT and CDR2 YYREEE (reference sequence).

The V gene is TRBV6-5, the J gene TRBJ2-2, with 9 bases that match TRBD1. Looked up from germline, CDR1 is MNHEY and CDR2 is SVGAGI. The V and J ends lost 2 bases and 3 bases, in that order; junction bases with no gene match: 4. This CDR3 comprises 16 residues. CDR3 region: CASSYEQGAYTGELFF. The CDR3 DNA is TGTGCCAGCAGTTACGAACAGGGGGCTTACACCGGGGAGCTGTTTTTT.

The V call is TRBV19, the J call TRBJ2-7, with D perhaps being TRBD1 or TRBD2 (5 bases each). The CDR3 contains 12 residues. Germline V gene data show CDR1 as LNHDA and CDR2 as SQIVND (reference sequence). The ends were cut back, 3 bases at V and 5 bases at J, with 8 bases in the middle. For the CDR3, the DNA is TGTGCCAGTAGTATCCGGGACCACGAGCAGTACTTC. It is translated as CASSIRDHEQYF.

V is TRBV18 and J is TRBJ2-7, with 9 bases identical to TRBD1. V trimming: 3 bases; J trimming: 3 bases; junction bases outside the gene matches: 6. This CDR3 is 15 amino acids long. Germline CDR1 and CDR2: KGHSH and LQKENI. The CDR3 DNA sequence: TGTGCCAGCTCACCGGGACAGGGCATAGTCTACGAGCAGTACTTC. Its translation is CASSPGQGIVYEQYF.

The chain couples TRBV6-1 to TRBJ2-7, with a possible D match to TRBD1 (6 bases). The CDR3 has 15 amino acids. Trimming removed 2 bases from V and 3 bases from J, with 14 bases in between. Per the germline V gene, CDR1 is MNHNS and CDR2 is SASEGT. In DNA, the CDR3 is TGTGCCAGCAGTGAAATAGGGCAGGGGTTCTACGAGCAGTACTTC. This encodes CASSEIGQGFYEQYF.

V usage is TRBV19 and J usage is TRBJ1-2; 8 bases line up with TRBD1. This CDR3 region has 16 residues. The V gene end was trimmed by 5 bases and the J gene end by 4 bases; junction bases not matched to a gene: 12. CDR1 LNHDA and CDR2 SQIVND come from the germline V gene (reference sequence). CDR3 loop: CASSPTGTGQGYGYTF. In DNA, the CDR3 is TGTGCCAGTAGTCCGACCGGGACAGGTCAGGGCTATGGCTACACCTTC.

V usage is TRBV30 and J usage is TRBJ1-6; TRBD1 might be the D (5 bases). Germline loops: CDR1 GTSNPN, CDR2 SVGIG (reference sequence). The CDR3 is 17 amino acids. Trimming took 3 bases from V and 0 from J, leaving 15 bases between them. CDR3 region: CAWRSRVVRSYNSPLHF. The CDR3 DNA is TGTGCCTGGAGGTCCAGGGTAGTTCGCTCCTATAATTCACCCCTCCACTTT. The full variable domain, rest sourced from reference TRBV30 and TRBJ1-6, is SQTIHQWPATLVQPVGSPLSLECTVEGTSNPNLYWYRQAAGRGLQLLFYSVGIGQISSEVPQNLSASRPQDRQFILSSKKLLLSDSGFYLCAWRSRVVRSYNSPLHFGNGTRLTVT.

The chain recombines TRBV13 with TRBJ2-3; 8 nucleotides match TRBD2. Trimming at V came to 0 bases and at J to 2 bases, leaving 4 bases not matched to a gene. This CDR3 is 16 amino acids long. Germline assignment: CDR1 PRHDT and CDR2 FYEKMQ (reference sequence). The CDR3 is CASSLGAGAHTDTQYF. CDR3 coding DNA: TGTGCCAGCAGCTTAGGAGCGGGAGCGCACACAGATACGCAGTATTTT.

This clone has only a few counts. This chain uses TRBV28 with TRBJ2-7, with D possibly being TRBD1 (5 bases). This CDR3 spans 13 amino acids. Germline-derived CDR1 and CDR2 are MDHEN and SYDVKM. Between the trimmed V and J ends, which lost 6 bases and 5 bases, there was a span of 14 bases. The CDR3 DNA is TGTGCCAGCAGAGGGGCCGGGCCCAACGAGCAGTACTTC. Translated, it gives CASRGAGPNEQYF.

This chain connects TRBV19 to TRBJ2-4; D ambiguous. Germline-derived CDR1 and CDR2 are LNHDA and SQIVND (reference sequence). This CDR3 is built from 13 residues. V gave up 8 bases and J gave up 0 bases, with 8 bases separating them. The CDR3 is CASGILAKNIQYF. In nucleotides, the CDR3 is TGTGCCAGTGGCATCTTAGCCAAAAACATTCAGTACTTC. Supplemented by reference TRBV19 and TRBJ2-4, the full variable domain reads DGGITQSPKYLFRKEGQNVTLSCEQNLNHDAMYWYRQDPGQGLRLIYYSQIVNDFQKGDIAEGYSVSREKKESFPLTVTSAQKNPTAFYLCASGILAKNIQYFGAGTRLSVL.

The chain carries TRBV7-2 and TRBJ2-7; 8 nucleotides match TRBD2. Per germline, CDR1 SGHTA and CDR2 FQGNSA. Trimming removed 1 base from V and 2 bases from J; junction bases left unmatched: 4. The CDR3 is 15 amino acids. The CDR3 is CASSLGTGGPYEQYF. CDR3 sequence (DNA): TGTGCCAGCAGCTTAGGAACGGGAGGGCCCTACGAGCAGTACTTC.

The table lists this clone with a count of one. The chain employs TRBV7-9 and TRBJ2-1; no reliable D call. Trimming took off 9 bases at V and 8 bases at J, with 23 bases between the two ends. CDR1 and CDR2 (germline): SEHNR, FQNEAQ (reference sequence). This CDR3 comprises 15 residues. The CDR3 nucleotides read TGTGCCAGTTCATACCGGGTTCTACCGGAAGATGAGCAGTTCTTC. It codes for CASSYRVLPEDEQFF. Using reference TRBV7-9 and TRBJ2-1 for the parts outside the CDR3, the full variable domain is DTGVSQNPRHKITKRGQNVTFRCDPISEHNRLYWYRQTLGQGPEFLTYFQNEAQLEKSRLLSDRFSAERPKGSFSTLEIQRTEQGDSAMYLCASSYRVLPEDEQFFGPGTRLTVL.

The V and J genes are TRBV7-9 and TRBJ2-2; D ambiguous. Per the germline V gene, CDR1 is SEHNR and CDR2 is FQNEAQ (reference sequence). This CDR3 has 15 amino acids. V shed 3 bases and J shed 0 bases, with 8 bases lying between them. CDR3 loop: CASSFAGTNTGELFF. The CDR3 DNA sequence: TGTGCCAGCAGCTTTGCAGGAACGAACACCGGGGAGCTGTTTTTT.

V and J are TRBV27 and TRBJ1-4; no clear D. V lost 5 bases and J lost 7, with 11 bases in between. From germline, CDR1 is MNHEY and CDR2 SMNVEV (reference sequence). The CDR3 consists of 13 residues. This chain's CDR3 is CASSARTGEKLFF. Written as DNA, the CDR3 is TGTGCCAGCAGTGCTAGGACGGGTGAAAAACTGTTTTTT.

CDR3 nucleotides: TGTGCCAGCAGATATCCACAGGGGCAATTCAACATCGCTTCTGGAAACACCATATATTTT. This encodes CASRYPQGQFNIASGNTIYF. The chain is built from TRBV28 and TRBJ1-3; TRBD1 aligns across 7 bases. CDR3 length equals 20 residues. J was trimmed by 1 base and V by 6 bases; bases with no gene match: 21. CDR1 is MDHEN and CDR2 is SYDVKM in the germline V gene.

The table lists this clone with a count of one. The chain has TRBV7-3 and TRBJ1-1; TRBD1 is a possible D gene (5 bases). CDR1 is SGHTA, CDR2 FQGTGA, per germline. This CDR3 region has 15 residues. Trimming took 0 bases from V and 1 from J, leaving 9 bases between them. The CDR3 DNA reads TGTGCCAGCAGCTTAACGGGGCAACCGAACACTGAAGCTTTCTTT. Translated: CASSLTGQPNTEAFF.

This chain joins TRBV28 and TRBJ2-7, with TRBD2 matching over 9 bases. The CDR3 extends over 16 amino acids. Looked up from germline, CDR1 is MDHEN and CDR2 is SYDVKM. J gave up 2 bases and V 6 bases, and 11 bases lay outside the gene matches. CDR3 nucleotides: TGTGCCAGCAGCTCCCAGGCTAGCGGGGCCCCCTACGAGCAGTACTTC. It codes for CASSSQASGAPYEQYF.

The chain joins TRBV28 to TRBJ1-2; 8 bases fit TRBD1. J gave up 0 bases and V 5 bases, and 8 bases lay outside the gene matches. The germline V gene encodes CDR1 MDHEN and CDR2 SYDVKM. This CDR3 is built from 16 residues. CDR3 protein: CASSGLDRAPNYGYTF. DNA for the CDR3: TGTGCCAGCAGTGGATTGGACAGGGCTCCTAACTATGGCTACACCTTC.

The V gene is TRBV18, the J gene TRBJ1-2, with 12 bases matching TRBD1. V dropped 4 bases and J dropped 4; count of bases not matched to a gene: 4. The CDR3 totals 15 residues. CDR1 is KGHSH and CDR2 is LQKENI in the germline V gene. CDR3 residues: CASSLGTGGGYGYTF. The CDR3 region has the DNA TGTGCCAGCTCACTAGGGACAGGGGGCGGCTATGGCTACACCTTC.

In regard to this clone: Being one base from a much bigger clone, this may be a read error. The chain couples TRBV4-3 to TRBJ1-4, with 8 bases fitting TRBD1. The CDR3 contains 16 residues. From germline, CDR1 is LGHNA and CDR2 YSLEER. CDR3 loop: CANSQDRTGGGEKLFF. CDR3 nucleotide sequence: TGCGCCAACAGCCAAGATAGAACAGGGGGTGGCGAAAAACTGTTTTTT.